The 9 T cell receptor beta chains reported below all come from one sample, sequenced in a study of T cell responses to AZD1222 COVID-19 vaccine. Only in-frame clones appear in the TCRdb table, and some are missing; sequencing was by immunoSEQ multiplex PCR. Among just under 90,000 clones listed, 70% to 90% were seen once. Source: peripheral blood, taken on day 0 of MenACWY control vaccination. These receptor sequences come from an adult in good health.

The rearrangement uses TRBV18 and TRBJ2-6; D remains unclear. Germline V CDR1 and CDR2: KGHSH, LQKENI. V was clipped by 2 bases and J by 0 bases, with 8 bases between them. This CDR3 contains 16 residues. The CDR3 DNA is TGTGCCAGCTCACCAGAGTATTTCTCTGGGGCCAACGTCCTGACTTTC. Protein sequence: CASSPEYFSGANVLTF.

This chain joins TRBV3-1 (or the pseudogene TRBV3-2) and TRBJ2-2, with TRBD2 matching over 9 bases. Germline V lookup: CDR1 LGHDT, CDR2 YNNKEL (reference sequence). This CDR3 has 16 amino acids. Trimming took 3 bases from V and 2 from J; bases not matched to a gene: 4. The DNA for the CDR3 is TGTGCCAGCAGCCAGGCGGGGGGGACCAACACCGGGGAGCTGTTTTTT. It translates to CASSQAGGTNTGELFF.

This rearrangement joins TRBV9 to TRBJ2-3; tentatively, D is TRBD1 (6 bases). The CDR3 sequence is 18 residues long. Germline CDR1 is SGDLS and CDR2 is YYNGEE. V gave up 0 bases and J gave up 6 bases, with 23 bases separating them. The DNA for the CDR3 is TGTGCCAGCAGCGTAGATCCCCCGGGACAAGATATTTCGGATACGCAGTATTTT. This translates into CASSVDPPGQDISDTQYF.

This clone was seen once. The rearrangement joins TRBV28 to TRBJ1-6; D not resolved. The CDR3 contains 14 residues. Per the germline V gene, CDR1 is MDHEN and CDR2 is SYDVKM. V lost 7 bases, J lost 7 bases, and 14 bases lay in between. DNA of the CDR3: TGTGCCAGCAAGATGTACGGGGAGAATTCACCCCTCCACTTT. It codes for CASKMYGENSPLHF.

The chain recombines TRBV12-5 with TRBJ2-1; D unresolved. The germline V and J ends were trimmed by 7 bases and 5 bases, with 9 bases remaining between them. Germline-derived CDR1 and CDR2 are LGHNT and FRNRAP. CDR3 length equals 12 residues. The CDR3 DNA reads TGTGCTAGTGCCCTCTTCGACAATGAGCAGTTCTTC. It specifies CASALFDNEQFF.

The rearrangement links TRBV5-8 to TRBJ1-4; D is uncertain. The ends were cut back, 0 bases at V and 2 bases at J, with 8 bases in the middle. The CDR3 is 15 amino acids. Germline lookup yields CDR1 SGHTS and CDR2 YDEGEE. The CDR3 protein is CASSLDNWTNEKLFF. The CDR3 nucleotides read TGTGCCAGCAGCTTGGACAATTGGACTAATGAAAAACTGTTTTTT.

The rearrangement uses TRBV18 and TRBJ1-1; 7 positions agree with TRBD1. Germline trimming cut 3 bases from V and 1 base from J; bases unmatched to any gene: 5. The V gene's germline CDR1 is KGHSH and CDR2 LQKENI. CDR3 size: 15 residues. The CDR3, as DNA: TGTGCCAGCTCACCGATACAGGGGACGAACACTGAAGCTTTCTTT. Its translation is CASSPIQGTNTEAFF.

The CDR3 region has the DNA TGCGCCAGCAGGCGGGGGGACACCGGTTACGAGCAGTACTTC. It encodes CASRRGDTGYEQYF. V usage is TRBV5-1 and J usage is TRBJ2-7; 8 bases match TRBD2. Germline V gene sequence: CDR1 SGHRS, CDR2 YFSETQ. The CDR3 consists of 14 residues. After removal of 5 bases from V and 4 bases from J, the junction contained 8 bases not matched to a gene. Supplemented by reference TRBV5-1 and TRBJ2-7, the full variable domain reads KAGVTQTPRYLIKTRGQQVTLSCSPISGHRSVSWYQQTPGQGLQFLFEYFSETQRNKGNFPGRFSGRQFSNSRSEMNVSTLELGDSALYLCASRRGDTGYEQYFGPGTRLTVT.

This clone was observed a few times. The DNA for the CDR3 is TGTGCCAGCAGCGTAAGCGGGACAGGGGTCTCCATGAACACTGAAGCTTTCTTT. Translation gives CASSVSGTGVSMNTEAFF. The V and J genes are TRBV9 and TRBJ1-1; the match to TRBD1 covers 10 bases. V dropped 1 base and J dropped 0; count of bases not matched to a gene: 9. Germline V gene lookup returns CDR1 SGDLS and CDR2 YYNGEE. The CDR3 is made up of 18 amino acids.